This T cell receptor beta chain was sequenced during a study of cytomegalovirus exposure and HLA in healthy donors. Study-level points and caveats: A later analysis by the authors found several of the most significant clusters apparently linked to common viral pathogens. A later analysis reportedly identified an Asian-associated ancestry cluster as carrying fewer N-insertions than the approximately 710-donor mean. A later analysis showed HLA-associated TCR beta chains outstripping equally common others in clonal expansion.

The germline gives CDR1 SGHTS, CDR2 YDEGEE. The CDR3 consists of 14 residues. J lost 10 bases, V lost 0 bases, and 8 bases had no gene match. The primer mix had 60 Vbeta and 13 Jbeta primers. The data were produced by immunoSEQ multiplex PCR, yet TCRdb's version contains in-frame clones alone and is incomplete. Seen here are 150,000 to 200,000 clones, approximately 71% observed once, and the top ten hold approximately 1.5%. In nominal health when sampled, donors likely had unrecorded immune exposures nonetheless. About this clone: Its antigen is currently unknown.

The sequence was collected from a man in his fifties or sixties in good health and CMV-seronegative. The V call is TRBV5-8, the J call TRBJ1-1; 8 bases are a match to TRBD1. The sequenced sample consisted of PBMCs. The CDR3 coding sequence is TGTGCCAGCAGCTTGGCGCACAGGGGGATCTTAGCTTTCTTT. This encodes CASSLAHRGILAFF.